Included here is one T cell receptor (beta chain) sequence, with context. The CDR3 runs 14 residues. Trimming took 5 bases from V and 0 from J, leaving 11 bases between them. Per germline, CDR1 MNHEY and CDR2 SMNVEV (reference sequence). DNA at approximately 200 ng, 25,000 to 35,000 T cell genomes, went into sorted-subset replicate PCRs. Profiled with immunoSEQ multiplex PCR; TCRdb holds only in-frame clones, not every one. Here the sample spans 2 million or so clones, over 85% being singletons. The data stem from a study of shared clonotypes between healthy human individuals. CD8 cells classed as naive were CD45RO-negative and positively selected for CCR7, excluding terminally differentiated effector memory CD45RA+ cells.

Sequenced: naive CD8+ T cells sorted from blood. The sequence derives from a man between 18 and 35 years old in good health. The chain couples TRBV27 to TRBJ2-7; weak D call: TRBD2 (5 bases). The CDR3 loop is CASSRSGVSYEQYF. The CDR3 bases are TGTGCCAGCAGTCGGTCCGGGGTCTCCTACGAGCAGTACTTC.